A single sample is the source of the 21 T cell receptor beta chains below, sequenced in a study of T cell responses to AZD1222 COVID-19 vaccine. Produced via immunoSEQ multiplex PCR; TCRdb's table is partial and in-frame only. This sample has roughly 110,000 clones; about nine tenths occur once, and the top ten carry under 5.5%. Material: peripheral blood, obtained on day 0 of AZD1222 vaccination. These TCRs come from an adult in good health.

V gene TRBV4-2 combines with J gene TRBJ1-2, with D possibly being TRBD1 (6 bases). CDR1 is LGHNA, CDR2 YNFKEQ, per germline. CDR3 length: 17 amino acids. Deletions cut 0 bases from V and 4 bases from J, with 18 bases between. This chain's CDR3 is CASSQDWGRGQIYGYTF. The CDR3 DNA follows: TGTGCCAGCAGCCAAGATTGGGGGCGAGGACAGATCTATGGCTACACCTTC.

The chain employs TRBV28 and TRBJ2-1; D is perhaps TRBD1 (7 bases). Trimming removed 11 bases at V and 0 bases at J, with 11 bases between. The CDR3 has 13 amino acids. Germline V gene lookup returns CDR1 MDHEN and CDR2 SYDVKM. The CDR3 bases are TGTGCCTCCAGGGGGGCCTCCTACAATGAGCAGTTCTTC. Protein: CASRGASYNEQFF.

The chain recombines TRBV7-8 with TRBJ1-1; D possibly corresponds to TRBD1 (5 bases). Germline values: CDR1 SGHVS, CDR2 FQNEAQ. Trimming removed 7 bases from V and 8 bases from J, with 14 bases in between. The CDR3 has 12 amino acids. CDR3 sequence reads: CASTLGTGEAFF. The CDR3 nucleotides are TGTGCCAGCACCTTGGGGACGGGAGAAGCTTTCTTT.

V usage is TRBV6-5 and J usage is TRBJ2-3; D is perhaps TRBD1 (6 bases). Germline CDR1 reads MNHEY; CDR2 reads SVGAGI. The CDR3 is made up of 14 amino acids. Between the trimmed V and J ends, which lost 7 bases and 6 bases, there was a span of 17 bases. The CDR3 here is CASTETGRGDTQYF. The CDR3 coding sequence is TGTGCCAGCACGGAGACAGGCCGAGGGGATACGCAGTATTTT.

The chain has TRBV5-5 and TRBJ1-4; D may be TRBD1 (5 bases). Germline values: CDR1 SGHKS, CDR2 YYEKEE (reference sequence). The CDR3 contains 17 residues. The V gene lost 6 bases and the J gene lost 7 bases, with 25 bases spanning the gap. The CDR3 protein is CASNSLVQGPPSEKLFF. CDR3 in DNA: TGTGCCAGCAACTCCTTAGTCCAGGGCCCACCCTCTGAAAAACTGTTTTTT.

V gene TRBV24-1 combines with J gene TRBJ2-1; 8 bases align to TRBD2. The CDR3 loop spans 19 amino acids. Per germline, CDR1 KGHDR and CDR2 SFDVKD. After removal of 4 bases from V and 6 bases from J, the junction contained 19 bases not matched to a gene. The CDR3 nucleotides read TGTGCCACCAGTGACCCGAGCTCCCCATTGGCGGGGGGCTTCAATGAGCAGTTCTTC. Its translation is CATSDPSSPLAGGFNEQFF.

The sample holds one count of this clone. This chain joins TRBV25-1 and TRBJ1-1; D remains ambiguous. Looked up from germline, CDR1 is MGHDK and CDR2 is SYGVNS. The V end was cut by 2 bases, the J end by 0 bases, with 10 bases between. The CDR3 extends over 15 amino acids. The CDR3 protein is CASSEVNRMNTEAFF. The CDR3, as DNA: TGTGCCAGCAGTGAAGTGAATAGAATGAACACTGAAGCTTTCTTT.

This clone was seen a handful of times. This chain uses TRBV19 with TRBJ2-1; 7 nucleotides match TRBD1. Germline V gene sequence: CDR1 LNHDA, CDR2 SQIVND (reference sequence). J was trimmed by 7 bases and V by 7 bases; bases with no gene match: 13. The CDR3 spans 15 residues. CDR3 in DNA: TGTGCCAGTACGCTAGGGACAGACGGAATTAATGAGCAGTTCTTC. Residues: CASTLGTDGINEQFF.

The chain recombines TRBV19 with TRBJ1-2; possible D gene TRBD1, 5 bases. The CDR3 is made up of 16 amino acids. Germline V gives CDR1 LNHDA, CDR2 SQIVND (reference sequence). With 5 bases removed from V and 0 bases from J, the gap between germline ends came to 16 bases. DNA of the CDR3: TGTGCCAGTAGTCCACCGCAGGGAATCTCTAACTATGGCTACACCTTC. Its protein product is CASSPPQGISNYGYTF.

The chain combines TRBV28 with TRBJ1-3; 7 positions match TRBD1. Germline CDR1 is MDHEN and CDR2 is SYDVKM. CDR3 size: 16 residues. J was trimmed by 4 bases and V by 1 base; bases with no gene match: 7. CDR3 DNA: TGTGCCAGCAGTTTATTGGGGGACAGACTCGGAAACACCATATATTTT. This sequence encodes CASSLLGDRLGNTIYF. Looking up the rest from reference TRBV28 and TRBJ1-3 gives the full variable domain: DVKVTQSSRYLVKRTGEKVFLECVQDMDHENMFWYRQDPGLGLRLIYFSYDVKMKEKGDIPEGYSVSREKKERFSLILESASTNQTSMYLCASSLLGDRLGNTIYFGEGSWLTVV.

The chain links TRBV3-1 (or the pseudogene TRBV3-2) to TRBJ2-1, with D maybe TRBD2 (6 bases). Germline assignment: CDR1 LGHDT and CDR2 YNNKEL (reference sequence). This CDR3 contains 17 residues. Trimming took off 1 base at V and 3 bases at J, with 16 bases between the two ends. The CDR3 reads CASSQAFQGGLYNEQFF. CDR3 nucleotide sequence: TGTGCCAGCAGCCAAGCCTTTCAGGGAGGTCTCTACAATGAGCAGTTCTTC.

This clone turned up a few times. This chain links TRBV7-3 with TRBJ1-1; 9 bases align to TRBD1. With 5 bases clipped from V and 2 bases from J, the junction kept 3 bases outside the gene matches. CDR3 size: 14 residues. CDR1 is SGHTA and CDR2 is FQGTGA in the germline V gene. In DNA form, the CDR3 reads TGTGCCAGCAGCCATACAGGGGGCAACACTGAAGCTTTCTTT. Translating it yields CASSHTGGNTEAFF.

This chain connects TRBV5-1 to TRBJ2-5; TRBD1 aligns across 12 bases. Germline trimming cut 4 bases from V and 4 bases from J; bases unmatched to any gene: 5. CDR3 length equals 15 residues. CDR1 is SGHRS and CDR2 is YFSETQ in the germline V gene. The CDR3 nucleotides read TGCGCCAGCAGCACAGGGGACAGGGGGCGAGAGACCCAGTACTTC. It yields the protein CASSTGDRGRETQYF.

The gene calls are TRBV10-3 and TRBJ1-1; D possibly corresponds to TRBD1 (6 bases). The CDR3 extends over 14 amino acids. Trimming took off 4 bases at V and 0 bases at J, with 9 bases between the two ends. The germline gives CDR1 ENHRY, CDR2 SYGVKD. In DNA, the CDR3 is TGTGCCATCAGTGGCGCAGGGGTGAACACTGAAGCTTTCTTT. This translates into CAISGAGVNTEAFF.

The chain uses TRBV19 and TRBJ2-5, with D perhaps assigned TRBD1 or TRBD2 (5 bases each). Trimming pared 3 bases from V and 5 bases from J, leaving 22 bases between. The length of the CDR3 is 17 residues. Germline V gives CDR1 LNHDA, CDR2 SQIVND (reference sequence). The CDR3 loop is CASSMGTGTGLAETQYF. The CDR3 DNA sequence: TGTGCCAGTAGTATGGGAACCGGGACCGGCTTGGCGGAGACCCAGTACTTC.

V is TRBV7-3 and J is TRBJ2-5; D remains unclear. The V gene lost 4 bases and the J gene lost 5 bases, with 17 bases spanning the gap. The CDR3 runs to 15 residues. Germline CDR1 reads SGHTA; CDR2 reads FQGTGA. CDR3 DNA: TGTGCCAGCAGCTCCTCCGCGCAGCCTAGGGAGACCCAGTACTTC. It translates to CASSSSAQPRETQYF.

The V and J genes are TRBV12-3 or TRBV12-4 and TRBJ1-2; no definite D call. CDR3 size: 13 residues. The V and J ends lost 3 bases and 7 bases respectively, with 12 bases between them. The chain's CDR3 is CASSFPSAIGYTF. The CDR3 DNA sequence: TGTGCCAGCAGTTTTCCCTCTGCTATTGGCTACACCTTC.

The DNA for the CDR3 is TGTGCCAGCAGCTTCAATTTAAGGGGCGGGACAGATACGCAGTATTTT. This gives the protein CASSFNLRGGTDTQYF. The chain combines TRBV5-8 with TRBJ2-3; D may correspond to TRBD1 or TRBD2 (5 bases each). Trimming took 2 bases from V and 3 from J, leaving 16 bases between them. Germline CDR1 SGHTS, CDR2 YDEGEE. The CDR3 runs to 16 residues.

V and J are TRBV6-5 and TRBJ2-1; D is ambiguous. This CDR3 is 15 amino acids long. Trimming left V 6 bases short and J 1 base short, with 13 bases between. Germline V lookup: CDR1 MNHEY, CDR2 SVGAGI. The DNA of the CDR3 is TGTGCCAGCAGCCGCGCTGGCAGTTCCTACAATGAGCAGTTCTTC. This gives the protein CASSRAGSSYNEQFF.

The chain links TRBV9 to TRBJ1-1; the D gene is possibly TRBD1 (5 bases). The V and J ends lost 0 bases and 11 bases respectively, with 20 bases between them. This CDR3 is 15 amino acids long. Germline V gene lookup returns CDR1 SGDLS and CDR2 YYNGEE. The CDR3, as DNA: TGTGCCAGCAGCGTAGGCGGGACCGCCTTCGGAACGGCTTTCTTT. Protein: CASSVGGTAFGTAFF.

The V gene is TRBV19, the J gene TRBJ2-7; 7 bases line up with TRBD2. Germline CDR1 and CDR2: LNHDA and SQIVND (reference sequence). The CDR3 runs 14 residues. Unmatched junction bases numbered 5, after V lost 1 base and J lost 5 bases. This CDR3 is CASSIVWGGDEQYF. CDR3 bases: TGTGCCAGTAGTATAGTTTGGGGGGGGGACGAGCAGTACTTC.